Listed here are 25 T cell receptor beta chains from one sample, sequenced in a study of cytomegalovirus exposure and HLA in healthy donors (TCRdb year 2017). The protocol used for the library was the immunoSEQ multiplex PCR assay. The multiplex PCR relied on a mix of 60 forward primers for TCR Vbeta segments and 13 reverse primers for TCR Jbeta segments. The source is immuneACCESS, and TCRdb retained only in-frame sequences with V and J called. Part of the clones is not carried over; for the studies checked, unresolved V genes explain less than half of this, and the remainder is unexplained. For this sample there are about 200,000 clones; about 87% appear just once. Approximately 1.7% of the sample goes to the ten largest clones. The material sequenced was PBMCs. These receptors originate from a woman aged 18 to 35 in good health and CMV-seronegative.

The V gene is TRBV5-4, the J gene TRBJ2-2; 11 bases are shared with TRBD2. J gave up 9 bases and V 4 bases, and 11 bases lay outside the gene matches. Germline assignment: CDR1 SGHNT and CDR2 YYREEE (reference sequence). The CDR3 is 16 residues long. As DNA, the CDR3 is TGTGCCAGCAGCACCGGGACTAGCGGAACTACTCGGGAGCTGTTTTTT. It specifies CASSTGTSGTTRELFF. Supplemented by reference TRBV5-4 and TRBJ2-2, the full variable domain reads ETGVTQSPTHLIKTRGQQVTLRCSSQSGHNTVSWYQQALGQGPQFIFQYYREEENGRGNFPPRFSGLQFPNYSSELNVNALELDDSALYLCASSTGTSGTTRELFFGEGSRLTVL.

CDR3 in DNA: TGTGCCAGCAGCTTAAGAGTAGGGACAGCCAGGGAGACCCAGTACTTC. This gives the protein CASSLRVGTARETQYF. V gene TRBV7-6 combines with J gene TRBJ2-5; 7 bases are a match to TRBD1. Unmatched junction bases numbered 11, after V lost 2 bases and J lost 5 bases. Germline V lookup: CDR1 SGHVS, CDR2 FNYEAQ. The CDR3 sequence is 16 residues long.

The chain couples TRBV5-4 to TRBJ1-1; tentative D call: TRBD1 (6 bases). CDR3 length: 13 amino acids. The germline V gene encodes CDR1 SGHNT and CDR2 YYREEE (reference sequence). V lost 4 bases and J 7 bases, leaving 14 bases between the germline ends. Written as DNA, the CDR3 is TGTGCCAGCAGCCACTACAGGGCGGGTGAAGCTTTCTTT. Protein product: CASSHYRAGEAFF.

The V gene is TRBV7-6, the J gene TRBJ2-7, with TRBD2 as a possible D gene (6 bases). This CDR3 spans 15 amino acids. V gave up 5 bases and J gave up 7 bases, with 21 bases separating them. The germline V gene has CDR1 SGHVS and CDR2 FNYEAQ. For the CDR3, the DNA is TGTGCCAGCAGCCCATTGGAGGGTATGTTGAGTGAGCAGTACTTC. It is translated as CASSPLEGMLSEQYF.

This chain connects TRBV7-9 to TRBJ2-3, with 13 bases aligning to TRBD2. In germline, CDR1 is SEHNR, CDR2 FQNEAQ (reference sequence). Trimming cost V 5 bases and J 2 bases; bases outside gene matches: 10. CDR3 length: 18 residues. The CDR3 reads CASSRQGLAGLPTDTQYF. DNA for the CDR3: TGTGCCAGCAGCCGCCAGGGACTAGCGGGGTTACCCACAGATACGCAGTATTTT. Full variable domain (outside the CDR3, taken from reference TRBV7-9 and TRBJ2-3): DTGVSQNPRHKITKRGQNVTFRCDPISEHNRLYWYRQTLGQGPEFLTYFQNEAQLEKSRLLSDRFSAERPKGSFSTLEIQRTEQGDSAMYLCASSRQGLAGLPTDTQYFGPGTRLTVL.

This chain links TRBV28 with TRBJ1-6; TRBD1 aligns across 8 bases. V gave up 3 bases and J gave up 0 bases; unmatched junction bases: 4. CDR3 length: 17 residues. Germline V gene lookup returns CDR1 MDHEN and CDR2 SYDVKM. CDR3 protein: CASSFRGRGSYNSPLHF. Here the CDR3 DNA reads TGTGCCAGCAGTTTCAGGGGGCGCGGCTCCTATAATTCACCCCTCCACTTT.

The V call is TRBV10-2, the J call TRBJ1-2, with TRBD1 matching 8 bases. V was pared by 8 bases and J by 1 base, with 9 bases of the junction left unmatched. The CDR3 loop spans 15 amino acids. From germline, CDR1 is WSHSY and CDR2 SAAADI. The CDR3 coding sequence is TGCGCCAGCCGAGGAACCGGACAGGGTAACTATGGCTACACCTTC. This codes for CASRGTGQGNYGYTF.

This clone was counted once. The rearrangement links TRBV29-1 to TRBJ2-6, with 11 bases fitting TRBD2. J gave up 3 bases and V 2 bases, and 6 bases lay outside the gene matches. The CDR3 contains 17 residues. In germline, CDR1 is SQVTM, CDR2 ANQGSEA. The CDR3 DNA sequence: TGCAGCGTTGAACCACTAGCGGGAGTATTTGGGGCCAACGTCCTGACTTTC. This gives the protein CSVEPLAGVFGANVLTF.

This sequence joins TRBV6-6 and TRBJ2-7, with D perhaps TRBD2 (6 bases). Germline V gene data show CDR1 as MNHNY and CDR2 as SVGAGI (reference sequence). The germline V and J ends were trimmed by 5 bases and 2 bases, with 13 bases remaining between them. The CDR3 has 14 amino acids. DNA of the CDR3: TGTGCCAGCAGTAGCCGGGACTCCCCCTACGAGCAGTACTTC. Its protein is CASSSRDSPYEQYF.

The rearrangement joins TRBV6-1 to TRBJ1-5; TRBD1 is a possible D gene (6 bases). V was pared by 6 bases and J by 3 bases, with 12 bases between. The germline V gene encodes CDR1 MNHNS and CDR2 SASEGT. CDR3 size: 14 residues. DNA of the CDR3: TGTGCCAGCAGAGGTGGACAGTACAATCAGCCCCAGCATTTT. It yields the protein CASRGGQYNQPQHF.

This chain joins TRBV7-9 and TRBJ1-6; D is undetermined. Deletions cut 5 bases from V and 0 bases from J, with 20 bases between. Per germline, CDR1 SEHNR and CDR2 FQNEAQ (reference sequence). The CDR3 length is 19 residues. CDR3 coding DNA: TGTGCCAGCAGCCCTCCTCACCTCGGGGTGAGCTCCTATAATTCACCCCTCCACTTT. It yields the protein CASSPPHLGVSSYNSPLHF. The full variable domain, completed using reference TRBV7-9 and TRBJ1-6, is DTGVSQNPRHKITKRGQNVTFRCDPISEHNRLYWYRQTLGQGPEFLTYFQNEAQLEKSRLLSDRFSAERPKGSFSTLEIQRTEQGDSAMYLCASSPPHLGVSSYNSPLHFGNGTRLTVT.

Only one count was recorded for this clone. V is TRBV21-1 and J is TRBJ2-1; the D segment call TRBD2 is taken from the table without a DNA check. TRBV21-1 counts as a pseudogene. The CDR3 sequence is 15 residues long. CDR3 residues: CASSKKPKTYNEQFF. The CDR3 DNA reads as TGTGCCAGCAGCAAAAAGCCAAAAACCTACAATGAGCAGTTCTTC.

This chain uses TRBV28 with TRBJ1-5; perhaps TRBD1 as D (6 bases). Germline values: CDR1 MDHEN, CDR2 SYDVKM. The CDR3 totals 14 residues. Trimming took 10 bases from V and 0 from J, leaving 13 bases between them. This CDR3 reads CAIIQGNSNQPQHF. The CDR3 DNA is TGTGCCATCATCCAGGGGAATAGCAATCAGCCCCAGCATTTT.

J is TRBJ2-7 and V is TRBV28; tentatively, D is TRBD2 (8 bases). The germline CDR1 and CDR2 sequences are MDHEN and SYDVKM. The CDR3 has 16 amino acids. Trimming removed 7 bases from V and 3 bases from J, with 22 bases in between. CDR3 residues: CASIGGVRTGRYEQYF. In nucleotides, the CDR3 is TGTGCCAGCATCGGGGGGGTCCGGACAGGCCGCTACGAGCAGTACTTC.

This rearrangement joins TRBV30 to TRBJ1-2, with TRBD1 matching 8 bases. In germline, CDR1 is GTSNPN, CDR2 SVGIG (reference sequence). The CDR3 is 15 residues long. J lost 2 bases, V lost 0 bases, and 5 bases had no gene match. For the CDR3, the DNA is TGTGCCTGGAGTGTGGGCAGGGGGCGCAACTATGGCTACACCTTC. It translates to CAWSVGRGRNYGYTF.

This chain joins TRBV6-1 and TRBJ2-5; 9 bases agree with TRBD1. Gene TRBJ2-7 matches the end of the DNA better, so the J call may be wrong. CDR1 MNHNS and CDR2 SASEGT come from the germline V gene. The CDR3 has 15 amino acids. The CDR3 region has the DNA TGTGCCAGCAGTGGAGAGGGACAGGGTGACTACGAGCAGTACTTC. It codes for CASSGEGQGDYEQYF.

This chain joins TRBV29-1 and TRBJ2-3, with 9 bases identical to TRBD2. The germline V gene encodes CDR1 SQVTM and CDR2 ANQGSEA. This CDR3 contains 17 residues. With 3 bases clipped from V and 5 bases from J, the junction kept 15 bases outside the gene matches. CDR3 region: CSVERGFGAGGVDTQYF. For the CDR3, the DNA is TGCAGCGTTGAGCGGGGGTTCGGAGCGGGAGGTGTAGATACGCAGTATTTT.

The CDR3 is CAIHGQGGYTF. The CDR3 DNA reads as TGTGCCATCCATGGACAAGGAGGCTACACCTTC. The chain employs TRBV6-6 and TRBJ1-2, with a possible D match to TRBD1 (5 bases). Germline CDR1 reads MNHNY; CDR2 reads SVGAGI (reference sequence). The CDR3 consists of 11 residues. Trimming took 10 bases from V and 8 from J, leaving 14 bases between them.

The chain has TRBV2 and TRBJ2-7, with 10 bases matching TRBD1. Germline CDR1 SNHLY, CDR2 FYNNEI. The length of the CDR3 is 14 residues. After removal of 6 bases from V and 2 bases from J, the junction contained 4 bases not matched to a gene. The CDR3 sequence is CASRRQGATYEQYF. CDR3 sequence (DNA): TGTGCCAGCAGAAGACAGGGGGCTACCTACGAGCAGTACTTC.

The V call is TRBV6-5, the J call TRBJ2-3; 14 nucleotides line up with TRBD2. The length of the CDR3 is 15 residues. The ends lost 6 bases at V and 6 bases at J; junction bases unmatched: 5. Germline V gene sequence: CDR1 MNHEY, CDR2 SVGAGI. DNA of the CDR3: TGTGCCAGCAGCCGACTAGCGGGGGGGCTGGATACGCAGTATTTT. It specifies CASSRLAGGLDTQYF.

This rearrangement joins TRBV6-5 to TRBJ1-2; D is possibly TRBD1 (5 bases). Germline assignment: CDR1 MNHEY and CDR2 SVGAGI. This CDR3 is 13 amino acids long. The ends were cut back, 6 bases at V and 4 bases at J, with 12 bases in the middle. CDR3: CASSGRGGYGYTF. DNA for the CDR3: TGTGCCAGCAGCGGAAGGGGCGGCTATGGCTACACCTTC.

The CDR3 nucleotides read TGCAGCGTTGCCCAGGGGGGAGAGACCCAGTACTTC. It encodes CSVAQGGETQYF. J is TRBJ2-5 and V is TRBV29-1; tentative D call: TRBD1 (7 bases). In germline, CDR1 is SQVTM, CDR2 ANQGSEA. This CDR3 comprises 12 residues. V was clipped by 4 bases and J by 4 bases, with 10 bases between them.

The V gene is TRBV6-5, the J gene TRBJ2-7; a weak D match, TRBD2 (5 bases). This CDR3 is built from 15 residues. CDR1 MNHEY and CDR2 SVGAGI come from the germline V gene. The V gene lost 0 bases and the J gene lost 3 bases, with 12 bases spanning the gap. The CDR3 reads CASSYSEVGVYEQYF. The CDR3 DNA is TGTGCCAGCAGTTACTCGGAGGTGGGAGTCTACGAGCAGTACTTC.

J is TRBJ2-7 and V is TRBV5-1; the match to TRBD1 covers 7 bases. The CDR3 is made up of 15 amino acids. CDR1 and CDR2 from the germline V gene are SGHRS and YFSETQ. The V segment lost 4 bases and the J segment 5 bases; nucleotides outside the gene matches: 12. The CDR3 protein is CASSPQPGQDHEQYF. The CDR3 nucleotides read TGCGCCAGCAGCCCTCAGCCTGGACAGGACCACGAGCAGTACTTC.

V and J are TRBV6-5 and TRBJ1-5; the D is unclear. Germline V lookup: CDR1 MNHEY, CDR2 SVGAGI. Between the trimmed V and J ends, which lost 6 bases and 2 bases, there was a span of 8 bases. This CDR3 comprises 13 residues. CDR3 coding DNA: TGTGCCAGCAGCCCCGTTGGCAATCAGCCCCAGCATTTT. It yields the protein CASSPVGNQPQHF.